What follows are 32 T cell receptor beta chains derived from one specimen sequenced in a study of T-cell reconstitution after alpha-beta-depleted transplantation in children. Library preparation (for TCRbeta) was performed with unique molecular identifiers. MiXCR, applied by TCRdb to the PCR reads, yields one record per CDR3 protein. The sample lists roughly 300,000 distinct CDR3 sequences, about a tenth occurring once. This material consisted of PBMCs from the stem cell graft donor, taken from the stem cell graft. Receptors were obtained from a human donor who donated a stem cell graft to a child with acute lymphoblastic leukemia.

This clonotype was counted many times. V is TRBV6-5 and J is TRBJ2-1; TRBD2 agrees at 9 bases. V was clipped by 2 bases and J by 6 bases; unmatched bases: 5. This CDR3 has 15 amino acids. CDR1 is MNHEY, CDR2 SVGAGI, per germline. The CDR3 is CASSYRASGTNEQFF. The CDR3 bases are TGTGCCAGCAGTTACCGAGCTAGCGGGACCAATGAGCAGTTCTTC.

This clonotype was seen a few times. CDR3 sequence (DNA): TGCAGTGCCCCGAAGACAGGGGGCTTCCAAGAGACCCAGTACTTC. The encoded protein is CSAPKTGGFQETQYF. The V and J genes are TRBV20-1 and TRBJ2-5; TRBD1 matches 10 bases. There are 15 residues in the CDR3. V gave up 6 bases and J gave up 1 base; unmatched junction bases: 8. CDR1 DFQATT and CDR2 SNEGSKA come from the germline V gene (reference sequence).

There are a few counts of this clonotype. The J gene is TRBJ1-2, the V gene TRBV27; D may be TRBD1 (5 bases). In germline, CDR1 is MNHEY, CDR2 SMNVEV (reference sequence). V lost 3 bases and J 3 bases, leaving 8 bases between the germline ends. The CDR3 is 13 residues long. CDR3 region: CASSFSRDYGYTF. CDR3 sequence (DNA): TGTGCCAGCAGTTTTTCCAGGGACTATGGCTACACCTTC.

This chain joins TRBV12-3 or TRBV12-4 and TRBJ1-2; 8 bases line up with TRBD1. V lost 6 bases, J lost 4 bases, and 7 bases stayed unmatched. The CDR3 is made up of 14 amino acids. This CDR3 is CASSLPRGLYGYTF. CDR3 sequence (DNA): TGTGCCAGCAGCCTTCCCAGGGGGCTCTATGGCTACACCTTC.

Many counts were recorded for this clonotype. This sequence joins TRBV7-2 and TRBJ2-1; perhaps TRBD2 as D (5 bases). The CDR3 consists of 15 residues. V shed 1 base and J shed 4 bases, with 11 bases lying between them. The germline V gene has CDR1 SGHTA and CDR2 FQGNSA. The chain's CDR3 is CASSLDSGPYNEQFF. The CDR3 DNA is TGTGCCAGCAGCTTAGACAGCGGACCTTACAATGAGCAGTTCTTC. Supplemented by reference TRBV7-2 and TRBJ2-1, the full variable domain reads GAGVSQSPSNKVTEKGKDVELRCDPISGHTALYWYRQSLGQGLEFLIYFQGNSAPDKSGLPSDRFSAERTGGSVSTLTIQRTQQEDSAVYLCASSLDSGPYNEQFFGPGTRLTVL.

The chain recombines TRBV15 with TRBJ1-6; 7 bases are a match to TRBD1. V was pared by 5 bases and J by 2 bases, with 6 bases of the junction left unmatched. The CDR3 sequence is 16 residues long. Looked up from germline, CDR1 is LNHNV and CDR2 is YYDKDF (reference sequence). DNA for the CDR3: TGTGCCACCAGCGAAAGGGGGCGCGCCTATAATTCACCCCTCCACTTT. Encoded protein: CATSERGRAYNSPLHF.

Ten or more counts support this clonotype. The chain has TRBV20-1 and TRBJ2-3; no clear D. The germline V gene has CDR1 DFQATT and CDR2 SNEGSKA (reference sequence). The V end was cut by 6 bases, the J end by 0 bases, with 10 bases between. This CDR3 has 13 residues. In DNA form, the CDR3 reads TGCAGTGCCAGACCCCCTAGCACAGATACGCAGTATTTT. Translation gives CSARPPSTDTQYF.

DNA of the CDR3: TGCGCCAGCAGCTCGGGGGGACTCCCGACCACCGGGGAGCTGTTTTTT. Residues: CASSSGGLPTTGELFF. This chain uses TRBV5-1 with TRBJ2-2; 7 bases agree with TRBD2. Germline assignment: CDR1 SGHRS and CDR2 YFSETQ. The CDR3 loop spans 16 amino acids. With V trimmed by 3 bases and J by 4 bases, 9 bases remained unmatched.

The table lists this clonotype with many counts. The chain carries TRBV29-1 and TRBJ2-3; no definite D call. Between the trimmed V and J ends, which lost 8 bases and 8 bases, there was a span of 17 bases. This CDR3 is built from 12 residues. The germline V gene encodes CDR1 SQVTM and CDR2 ANQGSEA. The CDR3 DNA reads as TGCAGCTTCTACCCGTCAACCCCTACGCAGTATTTT. It specifies CSFYPSTPTQYF.

In this sample, this clonotype turned up many times. The rearrangement joins TRBV5-1 to TRBJ2-5; TRBD1 is a possible D gene (5 bases). Trimming stripped 4 bases from V and 2 bases from J, with 12 bases between. The CDR3 runs 14 residues. The germline V gene encodes CDR1 SGHRS and CDR2 YFSETQ. The CDR3: CASSPTQGQETQYF. The CDR3 region has the DNA TGCGCCAGCAGCCCGACCCAGGGTCAAGAGACCCAGTACTTC.

As to this clonotype: Given the absence of the conserved phenylalanine or tryptophan at the CDR3 end, a read error is likely. The chain links TRBV25-1 to TRBJ2-2; D is unresolved. CDR3 length: 13 amino acids. Germline CDR1 reads MGHDK; CDR2 reads SYGVNS. The V end lost 5 bases, the J end lost 6 bases, and 10 bases lay between the germline ends. CDR3 sequence (DNA): TGTGCCAGCAGTCAACCGGGTTCCGGGGAGCTGTTTTTG. Its protein product is CASSQPGSGELFL.

This clonotype was counted only a few times. The V call is TRBV4-3, the J call TRBJ2-1, with D tentatively TRBD2 (5 bases). The CDR3 contains 16 residues. Germline V gives CDR1 LGHNA, CDR2 YSLEER. Trimming removed 1 base from V and 10 bases from J, with 20 bases in between. The CDR3 region is CASSQGIRTGGIEQFF. The DNA of the CDR3 is TGCGCCAGCAGCCAAGGGATAAGGACTGGAGGAATCGAGCAGTTCTTC.

This clonotype has just a few counts. This chain joins TRBV14 and TRBJ1-1, with D perhaps matching TRBD1 (5 bases). Germline-derived CDR1 and CDR2 are SGHDN and FVKESK. V was pared by 0 bases and J by 3 bases, with 11 bases between. CDR3 length equals 15 residues. CDR3 in DNA: TGTGCCAGCAGCCAAGATCTGGTCAGGGACACTGAAGCTTTCTTT. Protein sequence: CASSQDLVRDTEAFF.

This clonotype was seen repeatedly, ten times or more. V usage is TRBV3-1 and J usage is TRBJ1-3; no reliable D call. This CDR3 is 15 amino acids long. Between the trimmed V and J ends, which lost 5 bases and 4 bases, there was a span of 15 bases. Germline values: CDR1 LGHDT, CDR2 YNNKEL (reference sequence). For the CDR3, the DNA is TGTGCCAGCAGCGCTACTGCGGGAGGGGGAAACACCATATATTTT. As protein: CASSATAGGGNTIYF. Filled out from reference TRBV3-1 and TRBJ1-3, the complete variable domain reads DTAVSQTPKYLVTQMGNDKSIKCEQNLGHDTMYWYKQDSKKFLKIMFSYNNKELIINETVPNRFSPKSPDKAHLNLHINSLELGDSAVYFCASSATAGGGNTIYFGEGSWLTVV.

The rearrangement uses TRBV7-9 and TRBJ2-2, with 8 bases lining up with TRBD1. After removal of 5 bases from V and 1 base from J, the junction contained 9 bases not matched to a gene. Per germline, CDR1 SEHNR and CDR2 FQNEAQ (reference sequence). This CDR3 has 17 residues. CDR3 sequence: CASSHYPGQGNTGELFF. The CDR3 DNA reads TGTGCCAGCAGCCATTATCCAGGACAGGGGAACACCGGGGAGCTGTTTTTT.

This chain connects TRBV20-1 to TRBJ2-7; 7 bases are a match to TRBD1. The CDR3 sequence is 16 residues long. Germline V gene data show CDR1 as DFQATT and CDR2 as SNEGSKA (reference sequence). Germline trimming cut 0 bases from V and 3 bases from J; bases unmatched to any gene: 11. The CDR3 region is CSARDEWGQKNYEQYF. The CDR3 DNA reads TGCAGTGCTAGAGATGAGTGGGGACAGAAAAACTACGAGCAGTACTTC.

The sample holds many counts of this clonotype. V is TRBV7-9 and J is TRBJ1-1, with TRBD1 matching 7 bases. This CDR3 has 14 residues. Germline-derived CDR1 and CDR2 are SEHNR and FQNEAQ (reference sequence). The junction had 4 bases not matched to a gene; V was cut back by 5 bases and J by 1 base. CDR3 sequence: CASSLRQGNTEAFF. CDR3 nucleotides: TGTGCCAGCAGCCTTAGACAGGGGAACACTGAAGCTTTCTTT.

The rearrangement joins TRBV11-1 to TRBJ2-6, with unresolved D. Germline V gives CDR1 SGHAT, CDR2 FQDESV (reference sequence). The CDR3 has 18 residues. With 5 bases removed from V and 0 bases from J, the gap between germline ends came to 17 bases. DNA of the CDR3: TGTGCCAGCAGCACTAACACGGAGAACCTCTCTGGGGCCAACGTCCTGACTTTC. Its translation is CASSTNTENLSGANVLTF.

The chain carries TRBV27 and TRBJ1-6; 8 bases are shared with TRBD1. J gave up 4 bases and V 7 bases, and 3 bases lay outside the gene matches. Germline V lookup: CDR1 MNHEY, CDR2 SMNVEV (reference sequence). This CDR3 has 14 residues. The CDR3 protein is CASMRTGYNSPLHF. As DNA, the CDR3 is TGTGCCAGCATGAGGACAGGGTATAATTCACCCCTCCACTTT.

The V gene is TRBV9, the J gene TRBJ2-6, with TRBD1 as a possible D gene (5 bases). The V gene's germline CDR1 is SGDLS and CDR2 YYNGEE. The CDR3 contains 16 residues. Trimming took 1 base from V and 2 from J, leaving 10 bases between them. The CDR3 coding sequence is TGTGCCAGCAGCGTATCCCCGACAGCTGGGGCCAACGTCCTGACTTTC. It encodes CASSVSPTAGANVLTF.

V gene TRBV12-3 or TRBV12-4 combines with J gene TRBJ1-5; D may be TRBD1 (6 bases). CDR3 length: 15 residues. V lost 6 bases and J 3 bases, leaving 15 bases between the germline ends. DNA of the CDR3: TGTGCCAGCAGGAAAGGGGGGGCTTTCAATCAGCCCCAGCATTTT. It specifies CASRKGGAFNQPQHF.

This clonotype was seen many times. This chain links TRBV12-3 or TRBV12-4 with TRBJ1-5; D remains unclear. V was shortened by 3 bases and J by 0 bases, with 3 bases between the two germline ends. The CDR3 extends over 13 amino acids. The CDR3 protein is CASSLTSNQPQHF. CDR3 coding DNA: TGTGCCAGCAGTTTGACTAGCAATCAGCCCCAGCATTTT.

This clonotype is a singleton in its sample. The chain has TRBV29-1 and TRBJ1-2; D ambiguous. V lost 6 bases and J 1 base, leaving 12 bases between the germline ends. Germline V gene data show CDR1 as SQVTM and CDR2 as ANQGSEA. The CDR3 contains 13 residues. DNA of the CDR3: TGCAGCGTCCCATCGACGGATAACTATGGCTACACCTTC. It specifies CSVPSTDNYGYTF. Looking up the rest from reference TRBV29-1 and TRBJ1-2 gives the full variable domain: SAVISQKPSRDICQRGTSLTIQCQVDSQVTMMFWYRQQPGQSLTLIATANQGSEATYESGFVIDKFPISRPNLTFSTLTVSNMSPEDSSIYLCSVPSTDNYGYTFGSGTRLTVV.

This clonotype was observed at least ten times. The chain employs TRBV28 and TRBJ2-7; no reliable D call. Germline V gene sequence: CDR1 MDHEN, CDR2 SYDVKM. V gave up 4 bases and J gave up 11 bases, with 15 bases separating them. This CDR3 is 12 amino acids long. This CDR3 reads CASSYGLLQKYF. The CDR3 nucleotides are TGTGCCAGCAGTTATGGGCTTCTCCAGAAGTACTTC.

This clonotype was detected a few times. The rearrangement uses TRBV24-1 and TRBJ2-3; 13 bases are a match to TRBD2. The CDR3 is 18 amino acids. V lost 3 bases, J lost 5 bases, and 10 bases stayed unmatched. CDR1 is KGHDR, CDR2 SFDVKD, per germline. CDR3 coding DNA: TGTGCCACCAGTGATCCAAATGGACTAGCGGGAGAGGGAGATACGCAGTATTTT. The encoded protein is CATSDPNGLAGEGDTQYF.

The rearrangement uses TRBV4-2 and TRBJ2-7, with D hard to call. CDR1 and CDR2 from the germline V gene are LGHNA and YNFKEQ. This CDR3 spans 14 amino acids. V lost 3 bases and J 4 bases, leaving 13 bases between the germline ends. The CDR3 reads CASSQGLGDYEQYF. The CDR3 nucleotides are TGTGCCAGCAGCCAGGGTCTAGGAGATTACGAGCAGTACTTC.

This rearrangement joins TRBV18 to TRBJ1-6, with a weak D call TRBD1 (5 bases). The CDR3 consists of 15 residues. V was cut by 0 bases and J by 10 bases, with 13 bases left in between. Germline V lookup: CDR1 KGHSH, CDR2 LQKENI. CDR3 sequence reads: CASSPPGRIGSPLHF. The CDR3 nucleotides read TGTGCCAGCTCACCACCGGGGCGTATAGGGTCACCCCTCCACTTT.

This clonotype was detected only a few times. This chain joins TRBV12-3 or TRBV12-4 and TRBJ1-2; 9 nucleotides match TRBD1. This CDR3 spans 14 amino acids. V dropped 8 bases and J dropped 4; count of bases not matched to a gene: 8. Here the CDR3 DNA reads TGTGCCAGCGTCAGACAGGGGGGGGCCTATGGCTACACCTTC. Residues: CASVRQGGAYGYTF.

In this sample, this clonotype turned up a few times. The chain carries TRBV5-1 and TRBJ2-1; D remains unclear. V lost 0 bases and J lost 7, with 5 bases in between. The CDR3 covers 12 residues. Germline V lookup: CDR1 SGHRS, CDR2 YFSETQ. CDR3: CASSLGQNEQFF. DNA of the CDR3: TGCGCCAGCAGCTTGGGGCAGAATGAGCAGTTCTTC.

In its sample, this clonotype was seen a few times. The chain employs TRBV19 and TRBJ2-1; no firm D call. Germline lookup yields CDR1 LNHDA and CDR2 SQIVND (reference sequence). V lost 3 bases and J 5 bases, leaving 5 bases between the germline ends. The CDR3 runs to 12 residues. The CDR3 region has the DNA TGTGCCAGTAGTATTTTGAACAATGAGCAGTTCTTC. Translating it yields CASSILNNEQFF.

This clonotype has ten or more counts. The CDR3 loop reads CASSQERGPHQPQHF. The CDR3 DNA is TGCGCCAGCAGCCAAGAAAGGGGACCTCATCAGCCCCAGCATTTT. The chain has TRBV4-3 and TRBJ1-5, with a tentative D call TRBD1 (5 bases). CDR1 and CDR2 from the germline V gene are LGHNA and YSLEER. The CDR3 consists of 15 residues. V was shortened by 0 bases and J by 5 bases, with 11 bases between the two germline ends.

This clonotype was detected a few times. This chain links TRBV27 with TRBJ2-7, with D perhaps matching TRBD1 (6 bases). The CDR3 extends over 14 amino acids. Trimming left V 6 bases short and J 2 bases short, with 14 bases between. Germline CDR1 MNHEY, CDR2 SMNVEV (reference sequence). The CDR3 coding sequence is TGTGCCAGCAGAAACCGGGACATTCCCTACGAGCAGTACTTC. Amino acids: CASRNRDIPYEQYF.